The rows below give T cell receptor beta chains drawn from one sample of a study of blood T cell repertoires in COVID-19. Here immunoSEQ multiplex PCR was the method, and the copy in TCRdb shows in-frame clones only, minus some. Altogether 450,000 to 500,000 clones are present, 70% to 90% being singletons, with the ten largest covering 3.2%. Sequencing input: peripheral blood. The receptors were gathered from a human donor in a cohort sampled during active COVID-19. Each CDR3 is given with its conserved first and last residue. The order of the fields is V gene, D gene, clone size, J gene, CDR3 DNA, CDR3 protein. D genes are given only for firm matches. Some rows have no size entry. The others give once, few or many, or a class for an expanded clone.

V: TRBV7-9
D: -
size: -
J: TRBJ2-2
DNA: TGTGCCAGCAGCTTAGGGCTAGCGAACACCGGGGAGCTGTTTTTT
CDR3: CASSLGLANTGELFF

V: TRBV6-2/TRBV6-3
D: TRBD2
size: -
J: TRBJ2-3
DNA: TGTGCCAGCAGTATAATTAGCGGGAGGGGCACAGATACGCAGTATTTT
CDR3: CASSIISGRGTDTQYF

V: TRBV9
D: -
size: -
J: TRBJ1-3
DNA: TGTGCCAGCAGCGCCCTTACAGGGTCCGGAAACACCATATATTTT
CDR3: CASSALTGSGNTIYF

V: TRBV2
D: -
size: -
J: TRBJ2-5
DNA: TGTGCCAGCCAAGCGGAGGGGGAGACCCAGTACTTC
CDR3: CASQAEGETQYF

V: TRBV27
D: -
size: -
J: TRBJ2-5
DNA: TGTGCCAGCAGAGGAGCAGGGGAGACCCAGTACTTC
CDR3: CASRGAGETQYF

V: TRBV4-1
D: TRBD1
size: -
J: TRBJ2-2
DNA: TGCGCCAGCAGCTTTCGGACAGGGGGTACCGGGGAGCTGTTTTTT
CDR3: CASSFRTGGTGELFF

V: TRBV28
D: -
size: -
J: TRBJ2-7
DNA: TGTGCCAGCAGTCCCCCCGGACAGAGGGAACGATACGAGCAGTACTTC
CDR3: CASSPPGQRERYEQYF

V: TRBV7-9
D: -
size: -
J: TRBJ1-2
DNA: TGTGCCAGCAGCTTAGGGACTTCCGGGACTAACTATGGCTACACCTTC
CDR3: CASSLGTSGTNYGYTF

V: TRBV25-1
D: -
size: -
J: TRBJ2-3
DNA: TGTGCCAGCAGAGGGGGTGGTACAGATACGCAGTATTTT
CDR3: CASRGGGTDTQYF

V: TRBV28
D: -
size: -
J: TRBJ1-6
DNA: TGTGCCAGCCAGGTCTCACCGCCTAATTCACCCCTCCACTTT
CDR3: CASQVSPPNSPLHF

V: TRBV19
D: -
size: -
J: TRBJ1-5
DNA: TGTGCCAGTACCGACCGGGGATATAGCAATCAGCCCCAGCATTTT
CDR3: CASTDRGYSNQPQHF

V: TRBV27
D: -
size: -
J: TRBJ2-1
DNA: TGTGCCAGCAGGCCCGATCCGGGACTGGGGCAGTTCTTC
CDR3: CASRPDPGLGQFF

V: TRBV30
D: -
size: -
J: TRBJ2-5
DNA: TGTGCCTGGAACAAAGGACAGAAAGAGACCCAGTACTTC
CDR3: CAWNKGQKETQYF

V: TRBV5-6
D: -
size: -
J: TRBJ2-1
DNA: TGTGCCAGCAGCCCAGGGATCTCGATGGATGAGCAGTTCTTC
CDR3: CASSPGISMDEQFF

V: TRBV5-8
D: TRBD1
size: once
J: TRBJ2-7
DNA: TGTGCCAGCAAGAGGACAGGAGTCTACGAGCAGTACTTC
CDR3: CASKRTGVYEQYF

V: TRBV6-5
D: -
size: few
J: TRBJ2-2
DNA: TGTGCCAGCAGTAAACAGGGAGCCGGGGAGCTGTTTTTT
CDR3: CASSKQGAGELFF

V: TRBV11-2
D: -
size: -
J: TRBJ1-3
DNA: TGTGCCAGCAGCTTGCGACCGGGACACACTATCTCTGGAAACACCATATATTTT
CDR3: CASSLRPGHTISGNTIYF

V: TRBV29-1
D: -
size: -
J: TRBJ1-1
DNA: TGCAGCGTTGAACCCATGAACACTGAAGCTTTCTTT
CDR3: CSVEPMNTEAFF

V: TRBV9
D: -
size: -
J: TRBJ1-1
DNA: TGTGCCAGCAGCGTAGATGTCGGAGGAGACACTGAAGCTTTCTTT
CDR3: CASSVDVGGDTEAFF

V: TRBV7-2
D: -
size: -
J: TRBJ2-1
DNA: TGTGCCAGCAGCTTAAGCGGGTCAGGGACCTACAATGAGCAGTTCTTC
CDR3: CASSLSGSGTYNEQFF

V: TRBV18
D: TRBD2
size: once
J: TRBJ2-7
DNA: TGTGCCAGCTCACCACCTAGCGGGTCCTACGAGCAGTACTTC
CDR3: CASSPPSGSYEQYF

V: TRBV19
D: TRBD2
size: -
J: TRBJ2-5
DNA: TGTGCCAGTAGTATACTAGCGGGGTACCAAGAGACCCAGTACTTC
CDR3: CASSILAGYQETQYF

V: TRBV27
D: -
size: -
J: TRBJ2-2
DNA: TGTGCCAGCAGTTTAAGGACACCTAACACCGGGGAGCTGTTTTTT
CDR3: CASSLRTPNTGELFF

V: TRBV24-1
D: -
size: -
J: TRBJ2-3
DNA: TGTGCCACCAGTGACAACCGGGCGGGCTTAAACGGGGATACGCAGTATTTT
CDR3: CATSDNRAGLNGDTQYF

V: TRBV3-1/TRBV3-2
D: -
size: -
J: TRBJ1-2
DNA: TGTGCCAGCAGCCAAGACGGGGGGAACTATGGCTACACCTTC
CDR3: CASSQDGGNYGYTF

V: TRBV6-5
D: TRBD1
size: many
J: TRBJ1-2
DNA: TGTGCCAGCAGTTATTCCCCCGGACAGGCGGATGGCTACACCTTC
CDR3: CASSYSPGQADGYTF

V: TRBV7-2
D: TRBD2
size: -
J: TRBJ2-1
DNA: TGTGCCAGCAGCTCCGGACTAGAGTTATACAATGAGCAGTTCTTC
CDR3: CASSSGLELYNEQFF

V: TRBV19
D: -
size: -
J: TRBJ1-2
DNA: TGTGCCAGTAGTACTACAGGGATCGCTAACTATGGCTACACCTTC
CDR3: CASSTTGIANYGYTF

V: TRBV6-2/TRBV6-3
D: TRBD2
size: -
J: TRBJ2-2
DNA: TGTGCCAGCAGTTACCAGCGCGGGAGGACGCTATATACCGGGGAGCTGTTTTTT
CDR3: CASSYQRGRTLYTGELFF

V: TRBV16
D: -
size: -
J: TRBJ1-2
DNA: TGTGCCAGCAGCCAACAACGGCCGGGTACTAACTATGGCTACACCTTC
CDR3: CASSQQRPGTNYGYTF

V: TRBV6-6
D: -
size: -
J: TRBJ1-2
DNA: TGTGCCAGCAGTTCCCAGGGGTTCGCCGAATATGGCTACACCTTC
CDR3: CASSSQGFAEYGYTF

V: TRBV5-1
D: -
size: -
J: TRBJ2-1
DNA: TGCGCCAGCAGCCAACAGGCCGATGAGCAGTTCTTC
CDR3: CASSQQADEQFF

V: TRBV5-1
D: -
size: -
J: TRBJ2-3
DNA: TGCGCCAGCAGCGAAGCGTTGTTGGCGGGCACAGATACGCAGTATTTT
CDR3: CASSEALLAGTDTQYF

V: TRBV29-1
D: TRBD1
size: -
J: TRBJ1-2
DNA: TGCAGCGCCGGCGGGTCGGGACAGAGTAACTATGGCTACACCTTC
CDR3: CSAGGSGQSNYGYTF

V: TRBV6-5
D: -
size: -
J: TRBJ1-2
DNA: TGTGCCAGCAGTTACGCCGCTACCGCCGCTAACTATGGCTACACCTTC
CDR3: CASSYAATAANYGYTF

V: TRBV6-2/TRBV6-3
D: -
size: once
J: TRBJ1-5
DNA: TGTGCCAGCAGTAATTCGGGGGGGGTCAATCAGCCCCAGCATTTT
CDR3: CASSNSGGVNQPQHF

V: TRBV19
D: TRBD2
size: -
J: TRBJ2-1
DNA: TGTGCCAGTAGAGCGGGAACCATCTACAATGAGCAGTTCTTC
CDR3: CASRAGTIYNEQFF

V: TRBV7-3
D: TRBD1
size: -
J: TRBJ1-1
DNA: TGTGCCAGCAGCCTAACAGGGGGAACTGAAGCTTTCTTT
CDR3: CASSLTGGTEAFF

V: TRBV6-5
D: TRBD1
size: -
J: TRBJ1-4
DNA: TGTGCCAGCAGAAGGGGACAGGGCAGTGAAAAACTGTTTTTT
CDR3: CASRRGQGSEKLFF

V: TRBV5-5
D: -
size: -
J: TRBJ2-3
DNA: TGTGCCAGCAGCTTGGCGCCAGATCCTAGCACAGATACGCAGTATTTT
CDR3: CASSLAPDPSTDTQYF

V: TRBV28
D: -
size: few
J: TRBJ2-1
DNA: TGTGCCAGCAGTTTATCAGGGCCCAAGTTCTTC
CDR3: CASSLSGPKFF

V: TRBV11-3
D: TRBD2
size: -
J: TRBJ2-1
DNA: TGTGCCAGCAGCCAGGGACTAGCGGGAGAAGCGGATGAGCAGTTCTTC
CDR3: CASSQGLAGEADEQFF

V: TRBV19
D: TRBD2
size: -
J: TRBJ2-1
DNA: TGTGCCAGTAGTACCACCCCCGCGGGAGGCGTGAATGAGCAGTTCTTC
CDR3: CASSTTPAGGVNEQFF

V: TRBV9
D: TRBD1
size: -
J: TRBJ1-2
DNA: TGTGCCAGCAGCGTACAGCCACCCGGGACAGGGGAGGGCTACACCTTC
CDR3: CASSVQPPGTGEGYTF

V: TRBV11-3
D: TRBD2
size: -
J: TRBJ2-3
DNA: TGTGCCAGCAGCTTAGATCGAACTAGCGGGATGGCAGATACGCAGTATTTT
CDR3: CASSLDRTSGMADTQYF

V: TRBV30
D: TRBD2
size: -
J: TRBJ2-1
DNA: TGTGCCTGGGCTAGCGGGAGGGCGAATGAGCAGTTCTTC
CDR3: CAWASGRANEQFF

V: TRBV4-3
D: -
size: -
J: TRBJ2-7
DNA: TGCGCCAGCAGCCACCGTCGGGACTCGAAGAACTACGAGCAGTACTTC
CDR3: CASSHRRDSKNYEQYF

V: TRBV25-1
D: TRBD2
size: -
J: TRBJ2-3
DNA: TGTGCCAGCAGCGTGACTAGCGGGCGCACAGATACGCAGTATTTT
CDR3: CASSVTSGRTDTQYF

V: TRBV4-2
D: TRBD1
size: -
J: TRBJ2-6
DNA: TGTGCCAGCAGCGAACCGGGACAGGGACTTGCTGGGGCCAACGTCCTGACTTTC
CDR3: CASSEPGQGLAGANVLTF

V: TRBV19
D: -
size: -
J: TRBJ2-7
DNA: TGTGCCAGTAGTGATCTTGGGTCGGGGAGCTCCTACGAGCAGTACTTC
CDR3: CASSDLGSGSSYEQYF

V: TRBV24-1
D: -
size: -
J: TRBJ2-1
DNA: TGTGCCACCAGTGACCCCAATTTAGCGGCCTACAATGAGCAGTTCTTC
CDR3: CATSDPNLAAYNEQFF

V: TRBV30
D: TRBD2
size: few
J: TRBJ2-1
DNA: TGTGCCGGGAGGGAGTTAGCGGGAGCGAACAATGAGCAGTTCTTC
CDR3: CAGRELAGANNEQFF

V: TRBV6-1
D: -
size: few
J: TRBJ1-6
DNA: TGTGCCAGCAGTAAAGCGAGCTCCTATAATTCACCCCTCCACTTT
CDR3: CASSKASSYNSPLHF